This passage covers 3 T cell receptor beta chains from one sample sequenced in a study of T cells expressing NK-cell markers. Using the 5' RACE reads, TCRdb records one entry per CDR3 protein without DNA. Its table lists 550,000 to 600,000 distinct CDR3 sequences. The specimen was blood T cells: a sorted CD56 or NKG2C T cell subset, CD4+ or CD8+ T cells, or bulk PBMC T cells (not recorded which). These receptors all come from a man younger than 35 in good health.

V gene TRBV5-6 combines with J gene TRBJ2-3; lacking DNA, the TRBD2 call made by TCRdb goes unchecked. CDR3 length: 15 residues. Germline values: CDR1 SGHDT, CDR2 YYEEEE. CDR3 amino acids: CASSWRTAATDTQYF. The whole variable domain, filled in from reference TRBV5-6 and TRBJ2-3, reads DAGVTQSPTHLIKTRGQQVTLRCSPKSGHDTVSWYQQALGQGPQFIFQYYEEEERQRGNFPDRFSGHQFPNYSSELNVNALLLGDSALYLCASSWRTAATDTQYFGPGTRLTVL.

The rearrangement links TRBV12-5 to TRBJ2-6; TCRdb's D call of TRBD1 is untestable without DNA. The CDR3 covers 18 residues. Germline loops: CDR1 LGHNT, CDR2 FRNRAP. CDR3 sequence: CASGSWTGDFSGANVLTF.

V is TRBV29-1 and J is TRBJ2-3; the D call of TRBD1 rests on TCRdb alone, since no DNA is present to check it. The CDR3 is 14 residues long. Germline V gives CDR1 SQVTM, CDR2 ANQGSEA. The CDR3 loop reads CSVVGQFGLDTQYF.